These T cell receptor beta chains were read from a single sample in a study of cytomegalovirus exposure and HLA in healthy donors. TCRdb's table, derived via immunoSEQ multiplex PCR, lists solely in-frame clones and lacks some. The repertoire has about 120,000 clones, roughly 80% of them found once; the top ten carry around a fifth. The sequenced sample consisted of PBMCs. Every receptor here comes from a man younger than 40 in good health and CMV-seropositive. The CDR3 runs from the conserved cysteine through the conserved F or W. Each record gives: CDR3 protein, V gene, J gene.

CDR3 protein: CASNRDMNTEAFF
V gene: TRBV2
J gene: TRBJ1-1

CDR3 protein: CASSERGGRLNTEAFF
V gene: TRBV25-1
J gene: TRBJ1-1

CDR3 protein: CASSYQGGLATEQFF
V gene: TRBV6-5
J gene: TRBJ2-1

CDR3 protein: CANMGQNDNQPQHF
V gene: TRBV6-5
J gene: TRBJ1-5

CDR3 protein: CASSERFATNEKLFF
V gene: TRBV6-1
J gene: TRBJ1-4

CDR3 protein: CASSPGQLQETQYF
V gene: TRBV28
J gene: TRBJ2-5

CDR3 protein: CASSKRASGSYNEQFF
V gene: TRBV7-9
J gene: TRBJ2-1

CDR3 protein: CASSVEPAGYEQYF
V gene: TRBV9
J gene: TRBJ2-7

CDR3 protein: CASSREGVAFF
V gene: TRBV5-1
J gene: TRBJ1-1

CDR3 protein: CASSRTAGMDEQYF
V gene: TRBV6-5
J gene: .

CDR3 protein: CASSPLLYSPLHF
V gene: TRBV28
J gene: TRBJ1-6

CDR3 protein: CASSYYRRDTQYF
V gene: TRBV5-1
J gene: TRBJ2-3

CDR3 protein: CASRPQGVTGELFF
V gene: TRBV7-3
J gene: TRBJ2-2

CDR3 protein: CASTDRGLRGTGELFF
V gene: TRBV5-1
J gene: TRBJ2-2

CDR3 protein: CASSLEGLGKLFF
V gene: TRBV5-1
J gene: TRBJ1-4

CDR3 protein: CASSQESGRGQPQHF
V gene: TRBV4-1
J gene: TRBJ1-5

CDR3 protein: CASSYPGQGSGEAFF
V gene: TRBV10-2
J gene: TRBJ1-1

CDR3 protein: CASSTPTSGNTGELFF
V gene: TRBV5-1
J gene: TRBJ2-2

CDR3 protein: CASSFGEGGEQFF
V gene: TRBV7-9
J gene: TRBJ2-1

CDR3 protein: CASSGTGGESDTQYF
V gene: TRBV6-4
J gene: TRBJ2-3

CDR3 protein: CASSPTISYEQYF
V gene: TRBV7-8
J gene: TRBJ2-7

CDR3 protein: CAWRRRDSYSDQPQHF
V gene: TRBV30
J gene: TRBJ1-5

CDR3 protein: CASSVGTSPNEQFF
V gene: TRBV9
J gene: TRBJ2-1

CDR3 protein: CASSEGTGGIYGYTF
V gene: TRBV6-1
J gene: TRBJ1-2

CDR3 protein: CASSFGEGELFF
V gene: TRBV5-1
J gene: TRBJ2-2

CDR3 protein: CASSLDSSGSNEKLFF
V gene: TRBV5-1
J gene: TRBJ1-4

CDR3 protein: CASSATGGKGQPQHF
V gene: TRBV2
J gene: TRBJ1-5

CDR3 protein: CASSPPGYNYGYTF
V gene: TRBV6-5
J gene: TRBJ1-2

CDR3 protein: CASSTGGGPRNSPLHF
V gene: TRBV18
J gene: TRBJ1-6

CDR3 protein: CASSLRLAGATANTGELFF
V gene: TRBV4-2
J gene: TRBJ2-2

CDR3 protein: CASSLYSTSNEKLFF
V gene: TRBV5-1
J gene: TRBJ1-4

CDR3 protein: CASSLDSDYGYTF
V gene: TRBV27
J gene: TRBJ1-2

CDR3 protein: CASSLSRRLGQGAPGELFF
V gene: TRBV11-3
J gene: TRBJ2-2